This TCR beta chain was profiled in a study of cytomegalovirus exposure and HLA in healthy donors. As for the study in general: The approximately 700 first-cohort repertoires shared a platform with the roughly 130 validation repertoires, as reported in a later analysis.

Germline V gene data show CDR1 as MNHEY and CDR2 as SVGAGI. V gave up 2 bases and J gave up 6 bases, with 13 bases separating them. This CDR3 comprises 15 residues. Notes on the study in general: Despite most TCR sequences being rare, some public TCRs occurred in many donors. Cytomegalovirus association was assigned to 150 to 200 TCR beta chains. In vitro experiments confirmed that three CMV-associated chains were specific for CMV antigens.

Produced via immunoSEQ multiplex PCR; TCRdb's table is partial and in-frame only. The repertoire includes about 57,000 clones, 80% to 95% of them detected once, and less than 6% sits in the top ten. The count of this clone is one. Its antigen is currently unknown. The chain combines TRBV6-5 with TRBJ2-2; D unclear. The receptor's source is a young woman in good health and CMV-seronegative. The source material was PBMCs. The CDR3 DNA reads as TGTGCCAGCAGTTACACCCAGGCAGGCTCCGGGGAGCTGTTTTTT. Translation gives CASSYTQAGSGELFF.